The clone carrying this T cell receptor beta chain has only a few counts. The antigen is unknown. This specimen comes from a study of cytomegalovirus exposure and HLA in healthy donors. Study-wide results and limits: As a later analysis revealed, the rate of TCR association differed by HLA locus, with DRB1 most and HLA-C fewest.

Both 60 Vbeta primers and 13 Jbeta primers went into the PCR. Sequenced by immunoSEQ multiplex PCR; TCRdb stores in-frame clones only, minus some. Among more than 100,000 clones, around three quarters were seen once, and the ten largest hold approximately 3.5%. This sequence originates from a woman in her thirties in good health and CMV-seropositive. Material: PBMCs.

In nucleotides, the CDR3 is TGTGCCAGCACACCGGGACAGGGCCTTCCACCCCTCCACTTT. Amino acids: CASTPGQGLPPLHF. V usage is TRBV4-2 and J usage is TRBJ1-6, with 9 bases aligning to TRBD1. CDR3 length equals 14 residues. Trimming took 7 bases from V and 11 from J; bases not matched to a gene: 9. The germline V gene encodes CDR1 LGHNA and CDR2 YNFKEQ.